This T cell receptor (beta chain) is drawn from a study of response to subunit inactivated influenza vaccine. The CDR3 totals 13 residues. The germline V and J ends were trimmed by 2 bases and 6 bases, with 10 bases remaining between them. The germline V gene encodes CDR1 DFQATT and CDR2 SNEGSKA (reference sequence). Notes on the study in general: After each seasonal influenza vaccination, few new T cells are recruited, the authors suggested.

TCRdb re-called the RT-PCR reads with MiXCR, one entry per CDR3 protein. The data show 300,000 to 350,000 distinct CDR3 sequences, with 22% seen just once and around a tenth held by the top ten. This clonotype was seen a few times. The antigen remains unidentified. The sample was PBMCs from blood, taken about 20 months after vaccination. The origin of this receptor is a man between 50 and 75 years old who received an inactivated influenza vaccine. The V gene is TRBV20-1, the J gene TRBJ1-4; no clear D. The CDR3 nucleotides read TGCAGTGCTAGAAAGGGTCGAGATGAAAAACTGTTTTTT. Translated: CSARKGRDEKLFF.